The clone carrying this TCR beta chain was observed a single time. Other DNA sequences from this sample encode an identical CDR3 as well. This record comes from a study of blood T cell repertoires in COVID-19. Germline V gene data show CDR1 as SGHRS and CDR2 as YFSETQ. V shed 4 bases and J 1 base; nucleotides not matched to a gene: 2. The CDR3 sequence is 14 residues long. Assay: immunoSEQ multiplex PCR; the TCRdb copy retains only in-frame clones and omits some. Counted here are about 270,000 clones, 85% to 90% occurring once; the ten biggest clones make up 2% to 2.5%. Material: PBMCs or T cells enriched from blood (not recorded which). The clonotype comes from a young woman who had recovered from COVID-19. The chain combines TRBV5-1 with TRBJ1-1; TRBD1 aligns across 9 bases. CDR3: CASSPDRGNTEAFF. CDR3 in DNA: TGCGCCAGCAGCCCGGACAGGGGGAACACTGAAGCTTTCTTT.